These 22 T cell receptor beta chains were all obtained from the same sample, sequenced in a study of blood T cell repertoires in COVID-19. Produced via immunoSEQ multiplex PCR; TCRdb's table is partial and in-frame only. The sample consists of some 290,000 clones, about 86% of them appearing once. The specimen was peripheral blood. Receptors originate from a woman aged 30 to 39 with COVID-19, enrolled during active disease.

The rearrangement uses TRBV28 and TRBJ1-2; D remains unclear. This CDR3 has 12 amino acids. The germline gives CDR1 MDHEN, CDR2 SYDVKM. Trimming pared 11 bases from V and 4 bases from J, leaving 14 bases between. The CDR3 DNA reads as TGTGCCGCCAGCCGGGATTCCTATGGCTACACCTTC. Translation: CAASRDSYGYTF.

This clone showed up just a few times. V gene TRBV2 combines with J gene TRBJ2-7; 8 nucleotides match TRBD1. This CDR3 has 22 residues. The V and J ends lost 0 bases and 0 bases, in that order; junction bases with no gene match: 22. Looked up from germline, CDR1 is SNHLY and CDR2 is FYNNEI. CDR3 DNA sequence: TGTGCCAGCAGTGAAGCACTGAGTTCGGCGGCCCTGGGACAGGTGAGCTCCTACGAGCAGTACTTC. This encodes CASSEALSSAALGQVSSYEQYF.

The genes are TRBV9 and TRBJ1-4; D not certain. This CDR3 comprises 16 residues. Germline V gene sequence: CDR1 SGDLS, CDR2 YYNGEE. Trimming stripped 0 bases from V and 6 bases from J, with 15 bases between. CDR3 amino acids: CASSVGKTPRHEKLFF. CDR3 in DNA: TGTGCCAGCAGCGTAGGGAAGACCCCGCGGCATGAAAAACTGTTTTTT.

This chain links TRBV2 with TRBJ2-1; D is ambiguous. Germline CDR1 and CDR2: SNHLY and FYNNEI. Trimming took 9 bases from V and 7 from J, leaving 19 bases between them. The CDR3 extends over 14 amino acids. CDR3 protein: CASKNGFAKNEQFF. DNA of the CDR3: TGTGCCAGTAAAAACGGGTTTGCTAAAAATGAGCAGTTCTTC.

This clone was seen only once. The chain has TRBV5-6 and TRBJ1-2; 7 bases map to TRBD1. The length of the CDR3 is 15 residues. The ends lost 6 bases at V and 5 bases at J; junction bases unmatched: 13. The germline gives CDR1 SGHDT, CDR2 YYEEEE. The CDR3 region is CASITFVRGMYGYTF. The CDR3, as DNA: TGTGCCAGCATCACGTTCGTCAGGGGGATGTATGGCTACACCTTC.

The chain combines TRBV24-1 with TRBJ2-2; D is unresolved. Deletions cut 4 bases from V and 1 base from J, with 6 bases between. CDR3 length: 14 amino acids. Germline-derived CDR1 and CDR2 are KGHDR and SFDVKD. The CDR3 sequence: CATSDNRNTGELFF. The CDR3 region has the DNA TGTGCCACCAGTGACAACAGGAACACCGGGGAGCTGTTTTTT.

V and J are TRBV10-3 and TRBJ1-2; D ambiguous. Germline CDR1 and CDR2: ENHRY and SYGVKD. The V gene lost 2 bases and the J gene lost 4 bases, with 14 bases spanning the gap. The CDR3 has 15 residues. The CDR3 DNA is TGTGCCATCAGTGAGATGACATCTGAAGCCTATGGCTACACCTTC. Protein sequence: CAISEMTSEAYGYTF.

V is TRBV14 and J is TRBJ1-1; the D gene is possibly TRBD1 (6 bases). Germline V lookup: CDR1 SGHDN, CDR2 FVKESK. The CDR3 contains 14 residues. Trimming cost V 0 bases and J 12 bases, with 17 bases left between them. The CDR3 reads CASSQEWGPSLTFF. The CDR3 coding sequence is TGTGCCAGCAGCCAAGAGTGGGGGCCCTCGTTGACTTTCTTT.

This clone was seen a few times. The chain has TRBV19 and TRBJ1-1; 9 bases align to TRBD1. This CDR3 has 14 residues. Trimming cost V 5 bases and J 5 bases; bases outside gene matches: 6. Germline V gene lookup returns CDR1 LNHDA and CDR2 SQIVND (reference sequence). The CDR3 spells CASSVTGGRTEAFF. CDR3 nucleotides: TGTGCCAGTAGTGTGACAGGGGGAAGGACTGAAGCTTTCTTT.

This clone appeared a single time. The chain employs TRBV30 and TRBJ1-4; no clear D. Germline CDR1 is GTSNPN and CDR2 is SVGIG (reference sequence). Between the trimmed V and J ends, which lost 5 bases and 2 bases, there was a span of 12 bases. This CDR3 is 14 amino acids long. The CDR3: CAWSIDGTNEKLFF. Here the CDR3 DNA reads TGTGCCTGGTCGATCGACGGGACTAATGAAAAACTGTTTTTT.

The chain employs TRBV2 and TRBJ1-2, with D perhaps TRBD1 (6 bases). CDR3 length equals 13 residues. The V and J ends lost 6 bases and 7 bases respectively, with 15 bases between them. Germline CDR1 and CDR2: SNHLY and FYNNEI. In DNA, the CDR3 is TGTGCCAGCAGCCAGACAGGATCCCTTGGCTACACCTTC. Protein product: CASSQTGSLGYTF.

The chain uses TRBV24-1 and TRBJ2-3, with TRBD1 matching 7 bases. CDR3 size: 14 residues. Germline values: CDR1 KGHDR, CDR2 SFDVKD. The junction had 7 bases not matched to a gene; V was cut back by 4 bases and J by 7 bases. The CDR3 DNA reads as TGTGCCACCAGTGACCAGGGACAGACACATACGCAGTATTTT. Residues: CATSDQGQTHTQYF.

This chain links TRBV27 with TRBJ2-3; D remains unclear. Germline CDR1 reads MNHEY; CDR2 reads SMNVEV (reference sequence). This CDR3 is 15 amino acids long. V lost 2 bases, J lost 4 bases, and 13 bases lay in between. This CDR3 is CASSLAEERADTQYF. CDR3 nucleotides: TGTGCCAGCAGTTTAGCCGAAGAAAGAGCAGATACGCAGTATTTT.

J is TRBJ1-5 and V is TRBV6-2 or TRBV6-3, with TRBD1 identical over 8 bases. The CDR3 has 16 residues. V shed 5 bases and J 3 bases; nucleotides not matched to a gene: 9. Germline V lookup: CDR1 MNHEY, CDR2 SVGEGT. CDR3 region: CASSGDRGHFNQPQHF. In nucleotides, the CDR3 is TGTGCCAGCAGTGGTGACAGGGGACATTTCAATCAGCCCCAGCATTTT.

This chain uses TRBV14 with TRBJ1-1, with D unclear. There are 16 residues in the CDR3. The V gene lost 1 base and the J gene lost 2 bases, with 14 bases spanning the gap. Germline V gene sequence: CDR1 SGHDN, CDR2 FVKESK. CDR3 region: CASSQGSGSLNTEAFF. The DNA for the CDR3 is TGTGCCAGCAGCCAAGGTTCGGGGAGTTTAAACACTGAAGCTTTCTTT.

This clone was seen just once. The V gene is TRBV19, the J gene TRBJ2-1; unclear D gene. The CDR3 sequence is 16 residues long. The germline V and J ends were trimmed by 3 bases and 1 base, with 13 bases remaining between them. Germline V gene data show CDR1 as LNHDA and CDR2 as SQIVND (reference sequence). The CDR3 loop is CASSIFDYRSYNEQFF. The CDR3 DNA is TGTGCCAGTAGTATCTTCGATTATAGATCCTACAATGAGCAGTTCTTC.

J is TRBJ2-7 and V is TRBV10-2; 11 positions match TRBD2. The CDR3 has 18 amino acids. Germline assignment: CDR1 WSHSY and CDR2 SAAADI. J gave up 0 bases and V 6 bases, and 13 bases lay outside the gene matches. The CDR3, as DNA: TGCGCCAGCAGCCACCTGGGACTAGCGGCCGACCTCTCCTACGAGCAGTACTTC. Translated, it gives CASSHLGLAADLSYEQYF.

The chain employs TRBV5-4 and TRBJ1-1; a weak D match, TRBD1 (6 bases). Between the trimmed V and J ends, which lost 1 base and 0 bases, there was a span of 22 bases. This CDR3 is 19 amino acids long. CDR1 and CDR2 (germline): SGHNT, YYREEE (reference sequence). The CDR3, as DNA: TGTGCCAGCAGCTTGTTCATTCTCGCAGGGGATCCCCTGAACACTGAAGCTTTCTTT. Its protein product is CASSLFILAGDPLNTEAFF.

The chain's CDR3 is CASSESLAGMGEQFF. The CDR3 DNA follows: TGTGCCAGCAGTGAATCCCTAGCGGGGATGGGGGAGCAGTTCTTC. J is TRBJ2-1 and V is TRBV6-1, with 9 bases aligning to TRBD2. This CDR3 has 15 amino acids. Unmatched junction bases numbered 9, after V lost 2 bases and J lost 10 bases. Germline assignment: CDR1 MNHNS and CDR2 SASEGT.

This clone was counted a single time. This chain uses TRBV5-5 with TRBJ2-5; 12 positions match TRBD2. This CDR3 has 17 amino acids. Germline-derived CDR1 and CDR2 are SGHKS and YYEKEE (reference sequence). Losses at the gene ends were 0 bases for V and 2 bases for J; bases not matched to a gene: 5. The CDR3 sequence is CASSLATSGGLQETQYF. The CDR3 DNA reads as TGTGCCAGCAGCTTGGCCACTAGCGGGGGGTTGCAAGAGACCCAGTACTTC.

The rearrangement links TRBV7-2 to TRBJ2-7, with 8 bases fitting TRBD2. The CDR3 consists of 18 residues. J was trimmed by 0 bases and V by 5 bases; bases with no gene match: 15. The V gene's germline CDR1 is SGHTA and CDR2 FQGNSA. CDR3 nucleotides: TGTGCCAGCAGCCAGGGAGGGTCACAGCGGGGGTCCTCCTACGAGCAGTACTTC. Its translation: CASSQGGSQRGSSYEQYF. Based on the CDR3 plus reference TRBV7-2 and TRBJ2-7, the full variable domain is GAGVSQSPSNKVTEKGKDVELRCDPISGHTALYWYRQSLGQGLEFLIYFQGNSAPDKSGLPSDRFSAERTGGSVSTLTIQRTQQEDSAVYLCASSQGGSQRGSSYEQYFGPGTRLTVT.

The rearrangement links TRBV7-2 to TRBJ1-5, with D maybe TRBD1 (6 bases). The germline CDR1 and CDR2 sequences are SGHTA and FQGNSA. V was shortened by 6 bases and J by 6 bases, with 15 bases between the two germline ends. The CDR3 covers 14 residues. CDR3 sequence: CASSQGIAGQPQHF. The CDR3 DNA is TGTGCCAGCAGTCAGGGGATAGCAGGTCAGCCCCAGCATTTT. Variable domain in full (rest from reference TRBV7-2 and TRBJ1-5): GAGVSQSPSNKVTEKGKDVELRCDPISGHTALYWYRQSLGQGLEFLIYFQGNSAPDKSGLPSDRFSAERTGGSVSTLTIQRTQQEDSAVYLCASSQGIAGQPQHFGDGTRLSIL.